Shown below are 27 T cell receptor beta chains from a single sample sequenced in a study of shared clonotypes between healthy human individuals. Data came from immunoSEQ multiplex PCR; TCRdb stores just in-frame clones and leaves some out. The repertoire includes about 490,000 clones, about three quarters of them detected once, and under 15% sits in the top ten. Sample: PBMCs. Receptors originate from a woman aged 40 to 55 in good health. Some clones in this sample may be carry-over from other donors' samples.

The chain combines TRBV7-8 with TRBJ1-1; D may be TRBD1 (6 bases). Germline V CDR1 and CDR2: SGHVS, FQNEAQ. The CDR3 consists of 13 residues. Trimming cost V 3 bases and J 6 bases, with 11 bases left between them. The DNA for the CDR3 is TGTGCCAGCAGCTTGATACAGGGCGCTGAAGCTTTCTTT. This sequence encodes CASSLIQGAEAFF.

This chain links TRBV7-9 with TRBJ1-1, with no clear D. V was shortened by 5 bases and J by 4 bases, with 11 bases between the two germline ends. The germline V gene has CDR1 SEHNR and CDR2 FQNEAQ (reference sequence). This CDR3 has 13 amino acids. The CDR3 spells CASSLAQSTEAFF. The DNA for the CDR3 is TGTGCCAGCAGCCTGGCGCAGTCCACTGAAGCTTTCTTT.

CDR3 sequence: CASSHRGVRDYGYTF. In nucleotides, the CDR3 is TGTGCCAGCTCACACAGGGGGGTTCGGGACTATGGCTACACCTTC. J is TRBJ1-2 and V is TRBV18, with 8 bases identical to TRBD1. Germline V gives CDR1 KGHSH, CDR2 LQKENI. After removal of 4 bases from V and 3 bases from J, the junction contained 7 bases not matched to a gene. The CDR3 loop spans 15 amino acids.

V is TRBV7-2 and J is TRBJ2-1; 13 bases are a match to TRBD2. The CDR3 extends over 18 amino acids. V lost 4 bases, J lost 0 bases, and 6 bases stayed unmatched. Per germline, CDR1 SGHTA and CDR2 FQGNSA. CDR3 residues: CASSYGLAGVSSYNEQFF. CDR3 bases: TGTGCCAGCAGCTATGGACTAGCGGGAGTGAGCTCCTACAATGAGCAGTTCTTC.

This clone was observed once. The rearrangement links TRBV27 to TRBJ2-7; possible D gene TRBD2, 6 bases. Trimming left V 5 bases short and J 2 bases short, with 19 bases between. This CDR3 is built from 16 residues. The germline V gene has CDR1 MNHEY and CDR2 SMNVEV (reference sequence). The CDR3 loop is CASSATAGFSAYEQYF. The CDR3 nucleotides are TGTGCCAGCAGTGCCACGGCGGGATTTTCTGCCTACGAGCAGTACTTC.

This clone came up many times. Other nucleotide sequences in the sample specify the same CDR3. V usage is TRBV5-1 and J usage is TRBJ1-1; maybe TRBD1 (6 bases). Deletions cut 1 base from V and 4 bases from J, with 8 bases between. The CDR3 is 13 amino acids. Looked up from germline, CDR1 is SGHRS and CDR2 is YFSETQ. CDR3 bases: TGCGCCAGCAGCTTGAGAGGGGGCACTGAAGCTTTCTTT. Translated: CASSLRGGTEAFF.

This chain connects TRBV7-2 to TRBJ2-5, with 14 nucleotides matching TRBD2. The J segment lost 2 bases and the V segment lost 5 bases, leaving 7 bases of the junction unmatched. Germline V CDR1 and CDR2: SGHTA, FQGNSA. The CDR3 is 17 residues long. CDR3 DNA: TGTGCCAGCAGCAGGGGGACTAGCGGGAGTGTTCAAGAGACCCAGTACTTC. Amino acid sequence: CASSRGTSGSVQETQYF.

This rearrangement joins TRBV6-1 to TRBJ1-2; TRBD1 matches 9 bases. V trimming: 1 base; J trimming: 4 bases; junction bases outside the gene matches: 4. The CDR3 runs to 15 residues. Germline-derived CDR1 and CDR2 are MNHNS and SASEGT. For the CDR3, the DNA is TGTGCCAGCAGTGAAGAGAGGACAGGGGCCTATGGCTACACCTTC. It translates to CASSEERTGAYGYTF.

In this sample, this clone turned up a few times. This rearrangement joins TRBV2 to TRBJ1-1; D remains ambiguous. Looked up from germline, CDR1 is SNHLY and CDR2 is FYNNEI. The CDR3 is 14 amino acids. Trimming took 1 base from V and 0 from J, leaving 6 bases between them. CDR3 protein: CASSEDFLNTEAFF. CDR3 coding DNA: TGTGCCAGCAGTGAAGATTTTCTGAACACTGAAGCTTTCTTT.

About this clone: This CDR3 is also generated by other DNA sequences in the sample. This chain joins TRBV7-2 and TRBJ2-3; no firm D call. Germline assignment: CDR1 SGHTA and CDR2 FQGNSA. The CDR3 extends over 12 amino acids. Trimming removed 4 bases at V and 4 bases at J, with 6 bases between. The DNA of the CDR3 is TGTGCCAGCAGCTATAGTGCAGATACGCAGTATTTT. Translated: CASSYSADTQYF.

This clone was recorded once. The sample holds other DNA sequences that translate to the same CDR3. The chain is built from TRBV7-3 and TRBJ2-1; 7 bases line up with TRBD1. Germline CDR1 is SGHTA and CDR2 is FQGTGA. The J segment lost 4 bases and the V segment lost 5 bases, leaving 2 bases of the junction unmatched. This CDR3 has 13 amino acids. For the CDR3, the DNA is TGTGCCAGCAGCCTGGGACAGTACAATGAGCAGTTCTTC. Amino acids: CASSLGQYNEQFF.

The chain combines TRBV18 with TRBJ2-5; perhaps TRBD2 as D (5 bases). Looked up from germline, CDR1 is KGHSH and CDR2 is LQKENI. There are 13 residues in the CDR3. Trimming removed 8 bases from V and 2 bases from J, with 12 bases in between. CDR3 DNA sequence: TGTGCCAGCGCCTGGGGAGAACAAGAGACCCAGTACTTC. Its translation is CASAWGEQETQYF. Drawing the rest from reference TRBV18 and TRBJ2-5, the complete variable domain is NAGVMQNPRHLVRRRGQEARLRCSPMKGHSHVYWYRQLPEEGLKFMVYLQKENIIDESGMPKERFSAEFPKEGPSILRIQQVVRGDSAAYFCASAWGEQETQYFGPGTRLLVL.

This clone has at least ten counts. Other DNA variants within this sample encode the same CDR3. The chain uses TRBV5-6 and TRBJ2-1, with D unclear. Germline V lookup: CDR1 SGHDT, CDR2 YYEEEE. The V end was cut by 5 bases, the J end by 4 bases, with 19 bases between. The CDR3 has 16 amino acids. CDR3 amino acids: CASRPELGLGYNEQFF. CDR3 coding DNA: TGTGCCAGCAGACCTGAGCTTGGGCTTGGTTACAATGAGCAGTTCTTC.

The chain links TRBV30 to TRBJ2-7, with TRBD1 matching 9 bases. The CDR3 loop spans 15 amino acids. J lost 0 bases, V lost 7 bases, and 10 bases had no gene match. CDR1 is GTSNPN, CDR2 SVGIG, per germline (reference sequence). The CDR3 loop reads CALIQGALSSYEQYF. CDR3 nucleotides: TGTGCCTTAATACAGGGGGCCCTGAGCTCCTACGAGCAGTACTTC.

The rearrangement links TRBV19 to TRBJ2-2; D ambiguous. This CDR3 is 13 amino acids long. Trimming shortened V by 8 bases and J by 3 bases, and 10 bases separated the two germline ends. From germline, CDR1 is LNHDA and CDR2 SQIVND (reference sequence). The chain's CDR3 is CASRQGHTGELFF. The CDR3 DNA follows: TGTGCCAGTCGACAAGGACACACCGGGGAGCTGTTTTTT.

This chain connects TRBV7-6 to TRBJ2-7, with no clear D. Per germline, CDR1 SGHVS and CDR2 FNYEAQ. Between the trimmed V and J ends, which lost 1 base and 2 bases, there was a span of 9 bases. This CDR3 is 14 amino acids long. This CDR3 reads CASSLGAGAYEQYF. In DNA, the CDR3 is TGTGCCAGCAGCTTAGGAGCCGGAGCCTACGAGCAGTACTTC.

The chain uses TRBV29-1 and TRBJ2-5, with TRBD1 as a possible D gene (5 bases). Germline V gene data show CDR1 as SQVTM and CDR2 as ANQGSEA. V was pared by 7 bases and J by 4 bases, with 19 bases between. The CDR3 has 14 amino acids. CDR3 bases: TGCAGCGGGGCAGGGTTTTCAGGTGTAGAGACCCAGTACTTC. It translates to CSGAGFSGVETQYF.

The chain carries TRBV5-1 and TRBJ2-7; TRBD1 agrees at 7 bases. This CDR3 has 15 amino acids. The junction had 7 bases not matched to a gene; V was cut back by 3 bases and J by 1 base. In germline, CDR1 is SGHRS, CDR2 YFSETQ. For the CDR3, the DNA is TGCGCCAGCAGCTCTCGGGGACAGACATCCTACGAGCAGTACTTC. Translated, it gives CASSSRGQTSYEQYF.

The chain employs TRBV7-6 and TRBJ2-5; no clear D. Looked up from germline, CDR1 is SGHVS and CDR2 is FNYEAQ. V gave up 6 bases and J gave up 2 bases, with 4 bases separating them. This CDR3 contains 11 residues. The CDR3 bases are TGTGCCAGCAGAACGCAAGAGACCCAGTACTTC. As protein: CASRTQETQYF.

This rearrangement joins TRBV29-1 to TRBJ2-7; D tentatively reads TRBD1 or TRBD2 (5 bases each). Germline CDR1 reads SQVTM; CDR2 reads ANQGSEA. Trimming took 4 bases from V and 5 from J, leaving 15 bases between them. The CDR3 consists of 13 residues. The CDR3 sequence is CSVVGVTGDEQYF. CDR3 in DNA: TGCAGCGTTGTGGGGGTTACTGGCGACGAGCAGTACTTC.

The chain uses TRBV7-9 and TRBJ2-1; D not certain. CDR1 is SEHNR, CDR2 FQNEAQ, per germline (reference sequence). Trimming removed 2 bases at V and 6 bases at J, with 14 bases between. The CDR3 totals 15 residues. The CDR3 sequence is CASSLSISPFNEQFF. Here the CDR3 DNA reads TGTGCCAGCAGCTTATCGATTTCGCCTTTCAATGAGCAGTTCTTC.

This clone has a single count. The chain uses TRBV6-5 and TRBJ1-1; no reliable D call. Between the trimmed V and J ends, which lost 8 bases and 0 bases, there was a span of 10 bases. Germline lookup yields CDR1 MNHEY and CDR2 SVGAGI. The CDR3 has 13 residues. The chain's CDR3 is CASQGRLNTEAFF. The DNA for the CDR3 is TGTGCCAGCCAAGGACGGTTGAACACTGAAGCTTTCTTT.

The chain joins TRBV25-1 to TRBJ2-7; TRBD1 might be the D (6 bases). This CDR3 is 13 amino acids long. CDR1 and CDR2 from the germline V gene are MGHDK and SYGVNS. The V and J ends lost 3 bases and 4 bases respectively, with 10 bases between them. CDR3 DNA: TGTGCCAGCAGTGACAGGGGCAGTTACGAGCAGTACTTC. Its protein product is CASSDRGSYEQYF.

The rearrangement joins TRBV5-8 to TRBJ2-5; TRBD1 might be the D (5 bases). Germline CDR1 and CDR2: SGHTS and YDEGEE. The V and J ends lost 1 base and 4 bases respectively, with 11 bases between them. CDR3 size: 14 residues. The CDR3: CASSLRAGRETQYF. The DNA for the CDR3 is TGTGCCAGCAGCTTGAGGGCAGGGCGAGAGACCCAGTACTTC.

This clone has more than one count but fewer than ten. V and J are TRBV27 and TRBJ2-7, with 7 bases fitting TRBD1. From germline, CDR1 is MNHEY and CDR2 SMNVEV (reference sequence). This CDR3 region has 14 residues. V trimming: 5 bases; J trimming: 1 base; junction bases outside the gene matches: 5. The CDR3 sequence: CASSPRQGSYEQYF. DNA of the CDR3: TGTGCCAGCAGTCCCCGACAGGGTTCCTACGAGCAGTACTTC.

The chain combines TRBV7-9 with TRBJ2-7, with TRBD2 as a possible D gene (5 bases). The ends were cut back, 4 bases at V and 3 bases at J, with 19 bases in the middle. The CDR3 runs 16 residues. Germline V gene sequence: CDR1 SEHNR, CDR2 FQNEAQ (reference sequence). CDR3 DNA sequence: TGTGCCAGCAGCTCCCGTGCCAACGCACTAGTCTACGAGCAGTACTTC. It is translated as CASSSRANALVYEQYF.

The rearrangement uses TRBV11-3 and TRBJ2-1, with 14 positions matching TRBD2. The junction had 14 bases not matched to a gene; V was cut back by 5 bases and J by 5 bases. Germline-derived CDR1 and CDR2 are SGHNT and YENEEA. The CDR3 is 19 amino acids. CDR3 amino acids: CASSPRRTSGRPGHNEQFF. In DNA form, the CDR3 reads TGTGCCAGCAGCCCCCGAAGGACTAGCGGGAGGCCCGGGCACAATGAGCAGTTCTTC. Based on the CDR3 plus reference TRBV11-3 and TRBJ2-1, the full variable domain is EAGVVQSPRYKIIEKKQPVAFWCNPISGHNTLYWYLQNLGQGPELLIRYENEEAVDDSQLPKDRFSAERLKGVDSTLKIQPAELGDSAVYLCASSPRRTSGRPGHNEQFFGPGTRLTVL.